Listed below are T cell receptor beta chains from one sample, sequenced in a study of cytomegalovirus exposure and HLA in healthy donors. Repertoires were generated with immunoSEQ multiplex PCR, while TCRdb's copy carries only in-frame clones and drops some. The data show some 200,000 clones, roughly 10% seen once. Sequencing was carried out using PBMCs. The receptors were gathered from a woman aged 30 to 39 in good health and CMV-seropositive. Each CDR3 is given without its conserved first and last residue. Fields, in order: J gene, V gene, CDR3 protein.

J: TRBJ1-2; V: TRBV15; CDR3: ATSRDRTGLYGYT
J: TRBJ1-1; V: TRBV12-5; CDR3: ASGLRQGQNTEAF
J: TRBJ2-3; V: TRBV27; CDR3: ASSPWDRVTDTQY
J: TRBJ2-7; V: TRBV5-1; CDR3: ASSFGLADTYEQY
J: TRBJ2-7; V: TRBV19; CDR3: ASSYTQNYEQY
J: TRBJ2-1; V: TRBV6-6; CDR3: ASSYSRAGGYNEQF
J: TRBJ1-2; V: TRBV7-3; CDR3: ASSQDRGYGYT
J: TRBJ2-5; V: TRBV2; CDR3: ASSGTGSETQY
J: TRBJ2-1; V: TRBV9; CDR3: ASSPSRASGKNEQF
J: TRBJ2-7; V: TRBV29-1; CDR3: SVEGLAGGPYEQY
J: TRBJ2-7; V: TRBV15; CDR3: ATSLIAGPYEQY
J: TRBJ1-1; V: TRBV19; CDR3: ASSEGLTEAF
J: TRBJ2-1; V: TRBV5-1; CDR3: ASSLRLVVSSTYNEQF
J: TRBJ2-3; V: TRBV9; CDR3: ASSVLAGAADTQY
J: TRBJ2-3; V: TRBV5-6; CDR3: ASSHGLAGLTDTQY
J: TRBJ1-1; V: TRBV5-1; CDR3: ASSWEGDYTEAF
J: TRBJ2-5; V: TRBV7-2; CDR3: ASSLAGGMETQY
J: TRBJ1-1; V: TRBV5-1; CDR3: ASSPSGTGLTEAF
J: TRBJ2-3; V: TRBV6-1; CDR3: ASSVDFTDTQY
J: TRBJ1-3; V: TRBV7-3; CDR3: ASSLDRGLGNTIY
J: TRBJ1-1; V: TRBV4-2; CDR3: ASSQAKGQIRNTEAF
J: TRBJ1-1; V: TRBV11-2; CDR3: ASSHGETEAF
J: TRBJ1-2; V: TRBV10-1; CDR3: ASTHHLKDRALGGYGYT
J: TRBJ1-5; V: TRBV5-1; CDR3: ASSLDSSSNQPQH
J: TRBJ1-1; V: TRBV18; CDR3: ASSRLTGVDLSGEAF
J: TRBJ2-3; V: TRBV5-6; CDR3: ASSFRRDTQY
J: TRBJ2-2; V: TRBV5-1; CDR3: ASSLGAPSSDYDTGELF
J: TRBJ1-5; V: TRBV4-2; CDR3: ASSQAQGGSNQPQH
J: TRBJ1-2; V: TRBV9; CDR3: ASSVGQTGLHGYT
J: TRBJ2-3; V: TRBV29-1; CDR3: SVTIGPGGGTDTQY
J: TRBJ1-2; V: TRBV6-5; CDR3: ASRTTGSPRGYT
J: TRBJ1-1; V: TRBV11-2; CDR3: ASSRTSRNTEAF
J: TRBJ1-2; V: TRBV7-3; CDR3: ASSSQPTGEGYT
J: TRBJ2-7; V: TRBV11-2; CDR3: ASSFGLAGTYEQY
J: TRBJ2-7; V: TRBV18; CDR3: ASSPPGQGTYEQY
J: TRBJ2-7; V: TRBV7-8; CDR3: ASSFDRGSYEQY
J: TRBJ2-5; V: TRBV11-2; CDR3: ASSLDLWQGKETQY
J: TRBJ2-1; V: TRBV6-1; CDR3: ASMTSGSYNEQF
J: TRBJ2-5; V: TRBV7-2; CDR3: ASSLEGLADFQETQY
J: TRBJ1-2; V: TRBV5-1; CDR3: ASSLAGTGSQNYGYT
J: TRBJ2-3; V: TRBV5-4; CDR3: ASSLLGTGRTDTQY
J: TRBJ1-1; V: TRBV5-6; CDR3: ASSFWDRGNTEAF
J: TRBJ2-2; V: TRBV5-6; CDR3: ASSLVTAGELF
J: TRBJ2-3; V: TRBV19; CDR3: ASSFGQGADTQY
J: TRBJ1-5; V: TRBV29-1; CDR3: SAVQGSNQPQH
J: TRBJ2-2; V: TRBV9; CDR3: ASSVMASTGELF